This T cell receptor beta chain stems from a study of regulatory T cells in long-lasting Graves disease. Study summary: Patients with persistent Graves' disease had over 5 years of antithyroid drugs and persistent TSH receptor antibodies.

Time point reported: persistent/refractory GD, antithyroid drugs over 5 years with positive TRAb. Construction of the TCR library relied on RNA isolated from PBMCs. Researchers made TCR beta libraries by using iRepertoire HTBI primers and running Arm-PCR on CDR3 regions. TCRdb ran MiXCR on the multiplex PCR reads and lists one entry per CDR3 protein. The table has some 440,000 distinct CDR3 sequences, less than 25% seen once. This clonotype was recorded many times. Trimming shortened V by 3 bases and J by 4 bases, and 8 bases separated the two germline ends. The germline V gene encodes CDR1 KGHDR and CDR2 SFDVKD. This CDR3 is 13 amino acids long.

The receptor comes from a female donor with Graves disease. Sequenced material: peripheral blood mononuclear cells (PBMCs), taken when the disease was refractory, from a patient treated with antithyroid drugs. The genes are TRBV24-1 and TRBJ1-2; tentatively, D is TRBD1 (6 bases). The chain's CDR3 is CATSDTGAYGYTF. The CDR3 nucleotides read TGTGCCACCAGTGATACGGGGGCCTATGGCTACACCTTC.